This TCR beta chain was identified during a study of T cell responses to AZD1222 COVID-19 vaccine. Study outcomes and limitations: Clonal diversity was possibly underestimated, and white British individuals and females predominated among donors. Baseline antibody screening turned up just six seropositive AZD1222 recipients.

The germline V gene has CDR1 MNHNY and CDR2 SVGAGI (reference sequence). This CDR3 has 15 amino acids. The J segment lost 3 bases and the V segment lost 2 bases, leaving 3 bases of the junction unmatched. TCRdb's table, derived via immunoSEQ multiplex PCR, lists solely in-frame clones and lacks some. The data hold 25,000 to 30,000 clones, with about nine tenths observed a single time. This clone was found once. Antigen: not known. The input for sequencing was peripheral blood, taken on day 0 of AZD1222 vaccination. The chain carries TRBV6-6 and TRBJ2-1; 8 bases match TRBD2. This TCR was sampled from an adult in good health. The CDR3 nucleotides read TGTGCCAGCAGTTACAGAAGCGGGGGCTACAATGAGCAGTTCTTC. Translated, it gives CASSYRSGGYNEQFF.